Presented here are 9 T cell receptor beta chains from one specimen sequenced in a study of T cells after yellow fever vaccination. TCRdb reanalysed the 5' RACE reads using MiXCR and keeps one entry per CDR3 protein. The table shows some 400,000 distinct CDR3 sequences, with around 20% occurring only once. This sample comprised PBMCs, obtained before the yellow fever booster vaccination. The receptors shown here come from a man between 18 and 35 years old who received the YFV17D yellow fever vaccine.

The chain has TRBV20-1 and TRBJ1-2; TRBD1 might be the D (6 bases). The V end lost 2 bases, the J end lost 5 bases, and 12 bases lay between the germline ends. CDR3 length: 13 amino acids. Germline V gene sequence: CDR1 DFQATT, CDR2 SNEGSKA (reference sequence). In DNA form, the CDR3 reads TGCAGTGCTAGATCCTCCGGACAGTATGGCTACACCTTC. It codes for CSARSSGQYGYTF.

The rearrangement joins TRBV29-1 to TRBJ2-3, with a tentative D call TRBD2 (5 bases). Germline CDR1 is SQVTM and CDR2 is ANQGSEA. V was cut by 2 bases and J by 0 bases, with 9 bases left in between. The CDR3 runs 14 residues. The CDR3, as DNA: TGCAGCGTTGAAATCCAGCGGAGCACAGATACGCAGTATTTT. The encoded protein is CSVEIQRSTDTQYF.

The chain links TRBV4-1 to TRBJ1-2, with D possibly being TRBD1 (6 bases). The germline V gene encodes CDR1 MGHRA and CDR2 YSYEKL. This CDR3 spans 16 amino acids. V lost 0 bases to trimming and J lost 2 bases, with 13 bases between them. The CDR3 protein is CASSQESGQLNYGYTF. The DNA for the CDR3 is TGCGCCAGCAGCCAAGAATCCGGACAGCTAAACTATGGCTACACCTTC.

This clonotype was detected only a few times. The V gene is TRBV30, the J gene TRBJ2-2; 9 bases line up with TRBD1. From germline, CDR1 is GTSNPN and CDR2 SVGIG (reference sequence). The CDR3 length is 14 residues. Germline trimming cut 5 bases from V and 0 bases from J; bases unmatched to any gene: 1. CDR3: CAWRQGANTGELFF. CDR3 bases: TGTGCCTGGCGACAGGGGGCGAACACCGGGGAGCTGTTTTTT.

The chain combines TRBV4-3 with TRBJ1-6, with a weak D call TRBD1 (6 bases). The CDR3 has 14 residues. The germline V and J ends were trimmed by 1 base and 13 bases, with 14 bases remaining between them. Per germline, CDR1 LGHNA and CDR2 YSLEER. The CDR3, as DNA: TGCGCCAGCAGCCAAGCGGCAGGGGTTTCGCCCCTCCACTTT. As protein: CASSQAAGVSPLHF.

This clonotype was seen a few times. The chain couples TRBV4-1 to TRBJ1-4; maybe TRBD1 (6 bases). Germline CDR1 MGHRA, CDR2 YSYEKL. Trimming removed 6 bases from V and 6 bases from J, with 11 bases in between. The CDR3 spans 13 residues. DNA of the CDR3: TGCGCCAGCAGACTAAACAGGGATGAAAAACTGTTTTTT. Translating it yields CASRLNRDEKLFF.

For this clonotype: An end of the junction differs from the germline gene, which may be a read error. The chain combines TRBV5-1 with TRBJ2-5; D is uncertain. CDR3 size: 15 residues. Germline V gene data show CDR1 as SGHRS and CDR2 as YFSETQ. The CDR3 bases are TGCGCCAGCAGCTTGTCTCTTGTTGGCCAAGAGACCCATTACTTC. Translated: CASSLSLVGQETHYF.

This clonotype was recorded many times. Sequence at one end of the junction differs from germline and may be a read error. This chain links TRBV5-1 with TRBJ1-1; D gene unclear. The germline V gene encodes CDR1 SGHRS and CDR2 YFSETQ. CDR3 length: 14 residues. The CDR3, as DNA: TGTGCCAGCAGTTTATCGGGGATGAACACTGAAGCTTTCTTT. Encoded protein: CASSLSGMNTEAFF.

The J gene is TRBJ2-7, the V gene TRBV12-3 or TRBV12-4; TRBD1 matches at 10 bases. CDR3 length: 15 amino acids. J lost 5 bases, V lost 5 bases, and 9 bases had no gene match. The CDR3 sequence is CASSLDRGPSHEQYF. Written as DNA, the CDR3 is TGTGCCAGCAGTCTCGACAGGGGGCCGTCCCACGAGCAGTACTTC.